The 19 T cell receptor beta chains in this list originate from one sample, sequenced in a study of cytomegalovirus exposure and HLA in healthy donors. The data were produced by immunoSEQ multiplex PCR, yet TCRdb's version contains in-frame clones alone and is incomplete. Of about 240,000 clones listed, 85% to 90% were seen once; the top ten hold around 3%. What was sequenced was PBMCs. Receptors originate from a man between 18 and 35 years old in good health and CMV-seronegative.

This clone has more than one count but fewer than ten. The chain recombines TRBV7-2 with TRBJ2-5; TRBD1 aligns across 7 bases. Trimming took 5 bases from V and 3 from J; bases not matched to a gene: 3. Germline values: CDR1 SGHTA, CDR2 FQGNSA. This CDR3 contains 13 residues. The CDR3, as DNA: TGTGCCAGCAGCCACGGGACAGAAGAGACCCAGTACTTC. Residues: CASSHGTEETQYF.

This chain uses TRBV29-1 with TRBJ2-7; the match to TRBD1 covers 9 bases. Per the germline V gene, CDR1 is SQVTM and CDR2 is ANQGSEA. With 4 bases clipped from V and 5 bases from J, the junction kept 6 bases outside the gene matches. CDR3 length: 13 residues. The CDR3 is CSVVRTGENEQYF. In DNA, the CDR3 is TGCAGCGTTGTTAGGACAGGGGAAAACGAGCAGTACTTC.

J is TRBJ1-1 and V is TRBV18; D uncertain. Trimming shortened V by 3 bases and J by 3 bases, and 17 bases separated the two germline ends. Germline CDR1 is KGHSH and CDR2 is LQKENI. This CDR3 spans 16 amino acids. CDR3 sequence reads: CASSPDLIFSDTEAFF. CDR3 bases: TGTGCCAGCTCACCTGACTTAATCTTTTCGGACACTGAAGCTTTCTTT.

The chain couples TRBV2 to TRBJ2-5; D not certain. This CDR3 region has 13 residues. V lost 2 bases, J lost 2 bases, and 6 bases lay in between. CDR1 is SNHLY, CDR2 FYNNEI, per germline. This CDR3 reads CASSEMSQETQYF. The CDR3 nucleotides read TGTGCCAGCAGTGAAATGTCTCAAGAGACCCAGTACTTC.

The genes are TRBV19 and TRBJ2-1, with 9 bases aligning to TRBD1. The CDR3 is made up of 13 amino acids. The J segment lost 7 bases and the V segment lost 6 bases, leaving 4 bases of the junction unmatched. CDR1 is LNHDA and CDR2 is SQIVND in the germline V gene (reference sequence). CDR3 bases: TGTGCCAGTAGGCCGACAGGGGGTAATGAGCAGTTCTTC. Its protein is CASRPTGGNEQFF.

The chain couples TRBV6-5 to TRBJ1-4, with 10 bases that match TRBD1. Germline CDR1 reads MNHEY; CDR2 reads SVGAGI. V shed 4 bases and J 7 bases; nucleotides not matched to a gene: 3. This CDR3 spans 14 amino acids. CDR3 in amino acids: CASSLTGGGEKLFF. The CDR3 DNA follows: TGTGCCAGCAGTTTGACAGGGGGCGGTGAAAAACTGTTTTTT.

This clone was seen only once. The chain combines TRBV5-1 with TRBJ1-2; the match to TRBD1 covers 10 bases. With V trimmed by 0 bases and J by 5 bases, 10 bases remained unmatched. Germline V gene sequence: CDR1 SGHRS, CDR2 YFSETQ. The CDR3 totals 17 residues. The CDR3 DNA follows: TGCGCCAGCAGCTTGGGACCGAAAGGACAGGGGGTGTATGGCTACACCTTC. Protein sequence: CASSLGPKGQGVYGYTF.

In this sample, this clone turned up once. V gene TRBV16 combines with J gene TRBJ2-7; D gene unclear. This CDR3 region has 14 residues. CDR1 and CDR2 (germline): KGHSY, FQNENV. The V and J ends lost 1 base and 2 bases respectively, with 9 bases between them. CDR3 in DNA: TGTGCCAGCAGCCAATACGAGCAGGCCTACGAGCAGTACTTC. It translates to CASSQYEQAYEQYF.

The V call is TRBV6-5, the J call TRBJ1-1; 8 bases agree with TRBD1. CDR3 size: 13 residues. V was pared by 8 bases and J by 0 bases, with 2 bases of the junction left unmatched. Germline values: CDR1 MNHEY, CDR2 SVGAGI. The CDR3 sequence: CASGTGLNTEAFF. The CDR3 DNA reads TGTGCCAGCGGGACAGGTCTGAACACTGAAGCTTTCTTT.

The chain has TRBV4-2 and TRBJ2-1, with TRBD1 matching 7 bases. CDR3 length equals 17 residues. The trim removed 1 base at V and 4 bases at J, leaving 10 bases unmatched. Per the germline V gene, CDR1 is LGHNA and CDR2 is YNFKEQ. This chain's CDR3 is CASSQVYGTAPYNEQFF. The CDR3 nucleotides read TGTGCCAGCAGCCAAGTTTACGGGACAGCACCTTACAATGAGCAGTTCTTC.

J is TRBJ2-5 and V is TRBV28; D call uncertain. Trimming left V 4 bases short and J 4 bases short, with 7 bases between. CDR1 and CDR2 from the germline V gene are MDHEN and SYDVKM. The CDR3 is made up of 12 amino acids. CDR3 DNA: TGTGCCAGCAGTTCCTCCCGAGAGACCCAGTACTTC. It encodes CASSSSRETQYF.

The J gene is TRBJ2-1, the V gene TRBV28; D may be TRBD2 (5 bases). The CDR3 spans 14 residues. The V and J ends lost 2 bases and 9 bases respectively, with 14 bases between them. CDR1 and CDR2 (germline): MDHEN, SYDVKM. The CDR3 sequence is CASSLTIGGFEQFF. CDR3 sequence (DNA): TGTGCCAGCAGTTTAACTATCGGAGGCTTTGAGCAGTTCTTC.

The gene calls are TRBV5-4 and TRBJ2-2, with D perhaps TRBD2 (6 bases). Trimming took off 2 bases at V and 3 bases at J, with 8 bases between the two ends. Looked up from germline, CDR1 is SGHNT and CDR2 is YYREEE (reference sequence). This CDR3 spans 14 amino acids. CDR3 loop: CASSFPGDTGELFF. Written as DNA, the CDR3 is TGTGCCAGCAGCTTTCCGGGGGACACCGGGGAGCTGTTTTTT.

CDR3 nucleotide sequence: TGTGCCAGCAGCTTGGGTGGGGGCTTTCCTAATCAGCCCCAGCATTTT. The encoded protein is CASSLGGGFPNQPQHF. The V gene is TRBV5-5, the J gene TRBJ1-5, with D perhaps matching TRBD1 (6 bases). V was trimmed by 0 bases and J by 4 bases, leaving 14 bases between them. Germline loops: CDR1 SGHKS, CDR2 YYEKEE (reference sequence). The length of the CDR3 is 16 residues.

The CDR3 region is CSAATHNSYEQYF. Here the CDR3 DNA reads TGCAGCGCCGCGACACATAACTCCTACGAGCAGTACTTC. The V and J genes are TRBV29-1 and TRBJ2-7; D remains unclear. The CDR3 runs to 13 residues. V lost 7 bases to trimming and J lost 0 bases, with 13 bases between them. Germline values: CDR1 SQVTM, CDR2 ANQGSEA.

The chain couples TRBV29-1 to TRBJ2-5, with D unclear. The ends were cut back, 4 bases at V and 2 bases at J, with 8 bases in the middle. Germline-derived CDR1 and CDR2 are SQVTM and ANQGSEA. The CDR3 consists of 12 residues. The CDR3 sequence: CSVGADQETQYF. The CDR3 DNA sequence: TGCAGCGTTGGGGCAGATCAAGAGACCCAGTACTTC.

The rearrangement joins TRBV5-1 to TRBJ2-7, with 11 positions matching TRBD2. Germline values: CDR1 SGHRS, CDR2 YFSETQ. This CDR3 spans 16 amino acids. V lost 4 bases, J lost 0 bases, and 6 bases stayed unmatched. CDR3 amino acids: CASSEGTSGYSYEQYF. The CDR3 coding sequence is TGCGCCAGCAGCGAGGGGACTAGCGGTTACTCCTACGAGCAGTACTTC.

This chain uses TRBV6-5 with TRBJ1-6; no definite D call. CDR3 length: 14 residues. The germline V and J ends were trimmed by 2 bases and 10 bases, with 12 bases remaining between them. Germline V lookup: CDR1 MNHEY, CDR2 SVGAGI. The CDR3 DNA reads TGTGCCAGCAGTTACACCCCCGCTAGGTCACCCCTCCACTTT. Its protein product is CASSYTPARSPLHF.

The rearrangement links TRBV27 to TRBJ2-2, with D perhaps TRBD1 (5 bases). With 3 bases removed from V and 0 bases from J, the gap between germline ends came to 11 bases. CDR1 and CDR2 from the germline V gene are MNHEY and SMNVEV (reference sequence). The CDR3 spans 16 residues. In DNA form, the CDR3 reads TGTGCCAGCAGTTTGACAGCGTCTACGAACACCGGGGAGCTGTTTTTT. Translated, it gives CASSLTASTNTGELFF.